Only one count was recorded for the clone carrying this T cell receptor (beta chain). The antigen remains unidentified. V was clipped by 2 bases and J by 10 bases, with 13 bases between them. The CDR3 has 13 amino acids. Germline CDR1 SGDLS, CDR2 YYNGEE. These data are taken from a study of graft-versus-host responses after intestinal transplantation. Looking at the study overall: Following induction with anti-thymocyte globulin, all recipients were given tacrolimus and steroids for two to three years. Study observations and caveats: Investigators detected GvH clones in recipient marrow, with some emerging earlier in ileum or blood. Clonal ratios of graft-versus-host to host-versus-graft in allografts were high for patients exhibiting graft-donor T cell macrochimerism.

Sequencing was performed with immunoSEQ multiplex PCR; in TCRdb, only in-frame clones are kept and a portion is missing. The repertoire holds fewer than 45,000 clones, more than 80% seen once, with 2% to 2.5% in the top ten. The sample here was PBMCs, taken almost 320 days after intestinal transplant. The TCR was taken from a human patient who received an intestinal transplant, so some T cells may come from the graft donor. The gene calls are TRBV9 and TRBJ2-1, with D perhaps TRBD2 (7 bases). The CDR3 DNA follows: TGTGCCAGCAGCGTTGGTAGGGGGGGCGAGCAGTTCTTC. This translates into CASSVGRGGEQFF. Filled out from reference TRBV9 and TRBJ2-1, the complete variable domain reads DSGVTQTPKHLITATGQRVTLRCSPRSGDLSVYWYQQSLDQGLQFLIQYYNGEERAKGNILERFSAQQFPDLHSELNLSSLELGDSALYFCASSVGRGGEQFFGPGTRLTVL.